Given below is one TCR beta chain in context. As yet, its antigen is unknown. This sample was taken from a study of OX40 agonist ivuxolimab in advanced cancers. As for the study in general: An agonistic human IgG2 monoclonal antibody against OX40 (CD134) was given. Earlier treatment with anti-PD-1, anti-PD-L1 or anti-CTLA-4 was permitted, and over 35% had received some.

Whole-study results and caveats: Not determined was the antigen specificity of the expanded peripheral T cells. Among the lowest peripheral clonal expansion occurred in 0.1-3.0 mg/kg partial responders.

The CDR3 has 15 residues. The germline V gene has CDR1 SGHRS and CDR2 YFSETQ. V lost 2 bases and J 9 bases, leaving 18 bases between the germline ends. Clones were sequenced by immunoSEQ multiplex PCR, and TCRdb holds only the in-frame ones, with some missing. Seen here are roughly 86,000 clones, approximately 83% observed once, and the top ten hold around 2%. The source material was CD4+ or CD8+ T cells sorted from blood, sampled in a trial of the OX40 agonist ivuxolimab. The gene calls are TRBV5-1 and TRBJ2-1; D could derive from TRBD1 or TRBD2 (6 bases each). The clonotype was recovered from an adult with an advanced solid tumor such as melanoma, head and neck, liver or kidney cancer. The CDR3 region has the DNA TGCGCCAGCAGCTTTGGGGGCCCTAGCGCGCGTGAGCAGTTCTTC. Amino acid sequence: CASSFGGPSAREQFF.